What follows are 30 T cell receptor beta chains derived from one specimen sequenced in a study of T cells in Graves' hyperthyroidism and ophthalmopathy. RNA transcripts provided the source from which TCR beta CDR3 regions were amplified. Carried out on the TCR CDR3, a first-round RT-PCR used the HTBI primer set. TCRdb itself ran the multiplex PCR reads through MiXCR, one entry per CDR3 protein. This table has hundreds of thousands of distinct CDR3 sequences, roughly 15% appearing once. Sequenced sample: blood. These receptors all come from a woman aged 45-65 years with Graves' ophthalmopathy.

This clonotype was recorded at least ten times. This chain uses TRBV7-2 with TRBJ2-7, with TRBD2 matching over 12 bases. This CDR3 has 17 amino acids. Germline CDR1 and CDR2: SGHTA and FQGNSA. V was pared by 5 bases and J by 4 bases, with 12 bases of the junction left unmatched. CDR3 region: CASSVPLAGGLRYEQYF. The CDR3 DNA is TGTGCCAGCAGCGTACCACTAGCGGGAGGCCTCCGATACGAGCAGTACTTC.

The chain is built from TRBV12-3 or TRBV12-4 and TRBJ2-1; TRBD2 matches at 15 bases. Unmatched junction bases numbered 14, after V lost 6 bases and J lost 2 bases. The CDR3 has 20 residues. DNA of the CDR3: TGTGCCAGCAGGAAGGGGGCCGGACTAGCGGGAGGGGCCGCCTACAATGAGCAGTTCTTC. Translated: CASRKGAGLAGGAAYNEQFF.

This clonotype was observed many times. The chain employs TRBV28 and TRBJ2-4; D may correspond to TRBD1 or TRBD2 (6 bases each). The CDR3 has 13 residues. Germline CDR1 reads MDHEN; CDR2 reads SYDVKM. V shed 6 bases and J shed 7 bases, with 13 bases lying between them. The CDR3 DNA follows: TGTGCCAGCAGCCTGGTAGGGGGGAACATTCAGTACTTC. Translation gives CASSLVGGNIQYF.

This clonotype was observed at least ten times. The chain recombines TRBV7-9 with TRBJ2-4, with 8 bases that match TRBD1. This CDR3 is 17 amino acids long. In germline, CDR1 is SEHNR, CDR2 FQNEAQ (reference sequence). V lost 1 base to trimming and J lost 0 bases; unmatched junction nucleotides: 5. CDR3 sequence: CASSLGRQGRAKNIQYF. The CDR3 DNA reads TGTGCCAGCAGCTTAGGGCGACAGGGGAGAGCCAAAAACATTCAGTACTTC.

This clonotype has a handful of counts. The chain links TRBV5-6 to TRBJ2-5, with D hard to call. Between the trimmed V and J ends, which lost 7 bases and 2 bases, there was a span of 15 bases. The CDR3 loop spans 14 amino acids. The germline V gene encodes CDR1 SGHDT and CDR2 YYEEEE. CDR3 sequence: CASGLLGGQETQYF. CDR3 in DNA: TGTGCCAGCGGGCTACTTGGCGGTCAAGAGACCCAGTACTTC. Supplemented by reference TRBV5-6 and TRBJ2-5, the full variable domain reads DAGVTQSPTHLIKTRGQQVTLRCSPKSGHDTVSWYQQALGQGPQFIFQYYEEEERQRGNFPDRFSGHQFPNYSSELNVNALLLGDSALYLCASGLLGGQETQYFGPGTRLLVL.

Only a few counts were recorded for this clonotype. The rearrangement joins TRBV6-1 to TRBJ1-1; D is uncertain. Per the germline V gene, CDR1 is MNHNS and CDR2 is SASEGT. The CDR3 loop spans 14 amino acids. The V end lost 2 bases, the J end lost 1 base, and 8 bases lay between the germline ends. Here the CDR3 DNA reads TGTGCCAGCAGTGAATCAGATCCGAACACTGAAGCTTTCTTT. It encodes CASSESDPNTEAFF.

This clonotype appeared many times. J is TRBJ2-7 and V is TRBV7-9, with 10 positions matching TRBD1. Per the germline V gene, CDR1 is SEHNR and CDR2 is FQNEAQ (reference sequence). With 5 bases clipped from V and 2 bases from J, the junction kept 6 bases outside the gene matches. This CDR3 is built from 15 residues. The CDR3 protein is CASSARDRGTYEQYF. The CDR3 region has the DNA TGTGCCAGCAGCGCCCGGGACAGGGGAACCTACGAGCAGTACTTC.

The chain links TRBV15 to TRBJ2-5, with 7 bases lining up with TRBD1. Germline values: CDR1 LNHNV, CDR2 YYDKDF (reference sequence). V lost 2 bases to trimming and J lost 6 bases; unmatched junction nucleotides: 6. This CDR3 is built from 14 residues. CDR3 nucleotide sequence: TGTGCCACCAGCAGACAGGGGGTCATAAAGACCCAGTACTTC. Its protein product is CATSRQGVIKTQYF. The whole variable domain, remainder taken from reference TRBV15 and TRBJ2-5, is DAMVIQNPRYQVTQFGKPVTLSCSQTLNHNVMYWYQQKSSQAPKLLFHYYDKDFNNEADTPDNFQSRRPNTSFCFLDIRSPGLGDTAMYLCATSRQGVIKTQYFGPGTRLLVL.

This clonotype was seen at least ten times. V is TRBV7-2 and J is TRBJ1-2, with a tentative D call TRBD1 (6 bases). Between the trimmed V and J ends, which lost 1 base and 6 bases, there was a span of 12 bases. This CDR3 comprises 14 residues. Germline CDR1 is SGHTA and CDR2 is FQGNSA. CDR3 sequence (DNA): TGTGCCAGCAGCTTAGAAAGGGGGGCGCATGGCTACACCTTC. Translating it yields CASSLERGAHGYTF.

This clonotype has ten or more counts. DNA of the CDR3: TGTGCCAGCAGTACCACCCTCGGGACAGGGGATGATGAGCAGTACTTC. This translates into CASSTTLGTGDDEQYF. The chain employs TRBV12-3 or TRBV12-4 and TRBJ2-7; 10 nucleotides agree with TRBD1. The CDR3 is 16 residues long. J lost 7 bases, V lost 5 bases, and 14 bases had no gene match.

This clonotype came up many times. J is TRBJ2-1 and V is TRBV7-6, with a weak D call TRBD2 (5 bases). CDR1 and CDR2 from the germline V gene are SGHVS and FNYEAQ. The V end was cut by 4 bases, the J end by 2 bases, with 18 bases between. This CDR3 is built from 17 residues. DNA of the CDR3: TGTGCCAGCAGCTCCCAGTTGGGGAGCGCAACCTACAATGAGCAGTTCTTC. As protein: CASSSQLGSATYNEQFF.

This chain joins TRBV5-5 and TRBJ1-2; TRBD1 matches 10 bases. The CDR3 has 15 amino acids. Germline loops: CDR1 SGHKS, CDR2 YYEKEE (reference sequence). The trim removed 3 bases at V and 7 bases at J, leaving 9 bases unmatched. CDR3 sequence (DNA): TGTGCCAGCAGCTCGACAGGGGGCGCGGTGGCTGGCTACACCTTC. Its translation is CASSSTGGAVAGYTF.

The chain carries TRBV28 and TRBJ2-7, with D unresolved. V dropped 5 bases and J dropped 5 bases, with 10 bases sitting between them. CDR3 length: 12 residues. The germline CDR1 and CDR2 sequences are MDHEN and SYDVKM. The CDR3 nucleotides are TGTGCCAGCAGTAGGGTAACGGACGAGCAGTACTTC. It yields the protein CASSRVTDEQYF.

In this sample, this clonotype turned up many times. The chain links TRBV6-2 or TRBV6-3 to TRBJ1-2; weak D call: TRBD1 (6 bases). Germline-derived CDR1 and CDR2 are MNHEY and SVGEGT. V lost 6 bases and J lost 8, with 10 bases in between. The CDR3 is made up of 11 amino acids. In DNA, the CDR3 is TGTGCCAGCAGACAGGGAAGAGGCTACACCTTC. Its protein is CASRQGRGYTF.

A note on this clonotype: Germline is not matched at one junction end, which may reflect a read error. The chain combines TRBV19 with TRBJ1-5; D unclear. The length of the CDR3 is 14 residues. Germline V gene data show CDR1 as LNHDA and CDR2 as SQIVND (reference sequence). The chain's CDR3 is CASSWVPGNQPRHF. The CDR3 coding sequence is TGTGCCAGTAGTTGGGTTCCTGGCAATCAGCCCCGGCATTTT.

J is TRBJ2-3 and V is TRBV7-8, with D hard to call. The CDR3 consists of 14 residues. In germline, CDR1 is SGHVS, CDR2 FQNEAQ. V was clipped by 5 bases and J by 1 base, with 10 bases between them. This chain's CDR3 is CASSLIRGTDTQYF. The DNA for the CDR3 is TGTGCCAGCAGCCTGATTCGGGGCACAGATACGCAGTATTTT.

This clonotype was observed at least ten times. This chain's CDR3 is CASSPAPDMNTEAFF. CDR3 nucleotide sequence: TGTGCCAGCAGCCCCGCACCCGATATGAACACTGAAGCTTTCTTT. The chain joins TRBV6-1 to TRBJ1-1; no clear D gene. Trimming removed 6 bases at V and 0 bases at J, with 14 bases between. Germline-derived CDR1 and CDR2 are MNHNS and SASEGT. This CDR3 has 15 amino acids.

This clonotype has at least ten counts. J is TRBJ1-1 and V is TRBV6-6; no clear D. Trimming stripped 0 bases from V and 0 bases from J, with 8 bases between. Germline loops: CDR1 MNHNY, CDR2 SVGAGI (reference sequence). There are 15 residues in the CDR3. Here the CDR3 reads CASSYSTLLNTEAFF. The CDR3 DNA reads TGTGCCAGCAGTTACTCGACCCTCCTGAACACTGAAGCTTTCTTT.

This clonotype was picked up many times. The chain has TRBV2 and TRBJ2-3, with no clear D. The V end was cut by 8 bases, the J end by 0 bases, with 15 bases between. Germline V CDR1 and CDR2: SNHLY, FYNNEI. The CDR3 sequence is 15 residues long. CDR3 amino acids: CASESFQTSTDTQYF. CDR3 in DNA: TGTGCCAGCGAGAGTTTCCAAACTAGCACAGATACGCAGTATTTT.

The rearrangement joins TRBV19 to TRBJ2-1; 11 bases line up with TRBD2. Germline CDR1 and CDR2: LNHDA and SQIVND (reference sequence). Trimming removed 0 bases from V and 5 bases from J; junction bases left unmatched: 6. This CDR3 contains 17 residues. The CDR3 DNA follows: TGTGCCAGTAGTATAGATCGGCTAGCGGGAGGTAACAATGAGCAGTTCTTC. It translates to CASSIDRLAGGNNEQFF.

This clonotype came up many times. The chain combines TRBV6-1 with TRBJ2-1, with 12 positions matching TRBD2. The CDR3 extends over 17 amino acids. The V segment lost 7 bases and the J segment 9 bases; nucleotides outside the gene matches: 16. The germline CDR1 and CDR2 sequences are MNHNS and SASEGT. CDR3 sequence (DNA): TGTGCCAGCACCCGGACTAGCGGGAACTACCGTCAGGGTGAGCAGTTCTTC. Its translation is CASTRTSGNYRQGEQFF.

This clonotype was seen many times. This chain links TRBV7-3 with TRBJ2-1; no firm D call. The germline CDR1 and CDR2 sequences are SGHTA and FQGTGA. The V and J ends lost 2 bases and 6 bases respectively, with 11 bases between them. The CDR3 sequence is 14 residues long. The chain's CDR3 is CASSLGSLSNEQFF. CDR3 sequence (DNA): TGTGCCAGCAGCTTAGGTTCCTTGTCCAATGAGCAGTTCTTC.

This clonotype was recorded many times. The genes are TRBV6-2 or TRBV6-3 and TRBJ1-1; 9 bases match TRBD1. In germline, CDR1 is MNHEY, CDR2 SVGEGT. The CDR3 is 15 amino acids. J gave up 5 bases and V 5 bases, and 9 bases lay outside the gene matches. As DNA, the CDR3 is TGTGCCAGCAGTCTCGGGACAGGGCTGTGGACTGAAGCTTTCTTT. Protein: CASSLGTGLWTEAFF.

The V call is TRBV7-9, the J call TRBJ1-2, with D tentatively TRBD1 (5 bases). Between the trimmed V and J ends, which lost 3 bases and 7 bases, there was a span of 9 bases. This CDR3 contains 12 residues. Germline CDR1 and CDR2: SEHNR and FQNEAQ (reference sequence). The CDR3 is CASSFLGVGYTF. As DNA, the CDR3 is TGTGCCAGCAGCTTTCTGGGGGTTGGCTACACCTTC.

A few counts support this clonotype. A single base separates this from a much larger clone, so it may be a read error. The chain joins TRBV4-3 to TRBJ2-7, with TRBD2 matching over 9 bases. V was clipped by 0 bases and J by 2 bases; unmatched bases: 2. Germline V gives CDR1 LGHNA, CDR2 YSLEER. This CDR3 is built from 15 residues. Here the CDR3 reads CASSQDPSGTYEQYF. CDR3 nucleotides: TGCGCCAGCAGCCAAGATCCTAGCGGGACCTACGAGCAGTACTTC.

This rearrangement joins TRBV20-1 to TRBJ2-3, with 7 nucleotides matching TRBD2. CDR3 size: 16 residues. Germline CDR1 and CDR2: DFQATT and SNEGSKA (reference sequence). The CDR3 bases are TGCAGCGTTGAAGGTGCGGCGGGAGCGGTTACAGATACGCAGTATTTT. Protein product: CSVEGAAGAVTDTQYF.

This rearrangement joins TRBV7-2 to TRBJ1-1; the D is unclear. CDR1 is SGHTA, CDR2 FQGNSA, per germline. The CDR3 consists of 14 residues. Between the trimmed V and J ends, which lost 1 base and 5 bases, there was a span of 11 bases. The CDR3 loop is CASSLVAVRTEAFF. The CDR3 DNA follows: TGTGCCAGCAGCTTAGTTGCGGTTCGGACTGAAGCTTTCTTT.

This clonotype has a handful of counts. The chain links TRBV11-2 to TRBJ2-5; D remains unclear. In germline, CDR1 is SGHAT, CDR2 FQNNGV. V lost 3 bases, J lost 4 bases, and 12 bases lay in between. CDR3 size: 14 residues. The CDR3 loop is CASSLGSRIETQYF. CDR3 DNA: TGTGCCAGCAGCTTGGGATCCCGGATAGAGACCCAGTACTTC. The full variable domain, with the rest looked up from reference TRBV11-2 and TRBJ2-5, is EAGVAQSPRYKIIEKRQSVAFWCNPISGHATLYWYQQILGQGPKLLIQFQNNGVVDDSQLPKDRFSAERLKGVDSTLKIQPAKLEDSAVYLCASSLGSRIETQYFGPGTRLLVL.

This clonotype was counted at least ten times. The J gene is TRBJ2-7, the V gene TRBV7-9; 7 nucleotides match TRBD1. Germline V gene sequence: CDR1 SEHNR, CDR2 FQNEAQ (reference sequence). The CDR3 is made up of 15 amino acids. The trim removed 6 bases at V and 2 bases at J, leaving 10 bases unmatched. The CDR3 loop is CASSDRTGNPYEQYF. Written as DNA, the CDR3 is TGTGCCAGCAGTGATCGGACAGGAAATCCCTACGAGCAGTACTTC.

The gene calls are TRBV14 and TRBJ2-1; D gene unclear. Trimming took off 2 bases at V and 0 bases at J, with 5 bases between the two ends. CDR1 is SGHDN and CDR2 is FVKESK in the germline V gene. The CDR3 extends over 14 amino acids. The CDR3 spells CASSQRLSYNEQFF. DNA for the CDR3: TGTGCCAGCAGCCAAAGACTCTCCTACAATGAGCAGTTCTTC.